One T cell receptor beta chain is described in this entry. Its antigen is not identified. These data are taken from a study of cytomegalovirus exposure and HLA in healthy donors. General study results and limits: The study listed 164 cytomegalovirus-associated TCR beta chains. In vitro data verified three CMV-associated chains as specific for CMV antigens. Later analysis identified about 17,000 TCR beta sequences associated with HLA alleles, using a false discovery rate threshold of 0.05.

The PCR employed 60 Vbeta primers together with 13 Jbeta primers. Assay used: immunoSEQ multiplex PCR; TCRdb lists only in-frame clones, some missing. Of some 120,000 clones detected, approximately 80% appear once; the ten largest clones hold 2% to 3%. Per germline, CDR1 SGHRS and CDR2 YFSETQ. Between the trimmed V and J ends, which lost 0 bases and 2 bases, there was a span of 8 bases. This CDR3 has 14 amino acids. The sequence was obtained from a female donor in good health and CMV-seronegative. The chain couples TRBV5-1 to TRBJ2-5; no firm D call. Sequencing used PBMCs. CDR3 region: CASSLDTTQETQYF. In nucleotides, the CDR3 is TGCGCCAGCAGCTTGGATACTACACAAGAGACCCAGTACTTC.